This T cell receptor (beta chain) was documented in a study of shared clonotypes between healthy human individuals. Findings and limits, study-wide: Investigators collected only blood, and repertoires in tissues likely differ. As a rule, naive subsets had a larger estimated richness than memory subsets.

The CDR3 loop spans 16 amino acids. Trimming pared 2 bases from V and 2 bases from J, leaving 13 bases between. Germline V gene data show CDR1 as SNHLY and CDR2 as FYNNEI. It was into CD45RA+ naive and CD45RA-negative memory subsets that the CD4+ cells were split. Data came from immunoSEQ multiplex PCR; TCRdb stores just in-frame clones and leaves some out. Among roughly 2.6 million clones listed, around nine tenths were seen once. In the case of this clone: Its antigen is unknown.

Sequencing was carried out using naive CD4+ T cells sorted from blood. Subset defined: CD45RA+ positively selected. The rearrangement uses TRBV2 and TRBJ1-5; no clear D. The sequence came from a man between 18 and 29 years old in good health. The CDR3 loop reads CASSERFTRGNQPQHF. CDR3 coding DNA: TGTGCCAGCAGTGAACGGTTTACTCGAGGCAATCAGCCCCAGCATTTT.